The rows below give T cell receptor beta chains drawn from one sample of a study of blood T cell repertoires in COVID-19. Sequenced by immunoSEQ multiplex PCR; TCRdb stores in-frame clones only, minus some. The sample yields under 300,000 clones, 86% seen once. The sequenced sample consisted of peripheral blood. The origin of the receptors is a man of 80 years or more with acute or convalescent COVID-19. CDR3s include the opening cysteine and the closing phenylalanine or tryptophan. A D gene is named only where the DNA matches it firmly. Rows may omit the clone size; those that give it use once, few, many or a size class.

CDR3nt	CDR3aa	d_gene	abundance	v_gene	j_gene
TGTGCCAGCAGTTTTAGCGGGGGGGCCTACAATGAGCAGTTCTTC	CASSFSGGAYNEQFF	TRBD2	.	TRBV27	TRBJ2-1
TGTGCCAGCAGTTTGTGGGGGCAGAATTCTGAAGCTTTCTTT	CASSLWGQNSEAFF	.	.	TRBV27	TRBJ1-1
TGTGCCAGCAGCCCCCGTGCCGGGACATTTGGAAGGGAGCAGTTCTTC	CASSPRAGTFGREQFF	.	.	TRBV6-6	TRBJ2-1
TGTGCCAGCAGCGTAGCTACGGGGGGATTTCCGACTGAAGCTTTCTTT	CASSVATGGFPTEAFF	.	.	TRBV9	TRBJ1-1
TGTGCCAGCAGCATCGACAGGGGGCTAAGTGGAAACACCATATATTTT	CASSIDRGLSGNTIYF	TRBD1	.	TRBV5-6	TRBJ1-3
TGTGCCAGCAGTTTACCCGGGACAGACGAGCAGTACTTC	CASSLPGTDEQYF	TRBD1	.	TRBV28	TRBJ2-7
TGCGCCAGCAGCTCGACAGGGATCGGGGACACTGAAGCTTTCTTT	CASSSTGIGDTEAFF	TRBD1	.	TRBV5-1	TRBJ1-1
TGTGCCAGCAGTTACCTCGGACAATCTGGGGAGCTGTTTTTT	CASSYLGQSGELFF	.	.	TRBV6-2/TRBV6-3	TRBJ2-2
TGTGCCAGCAGCTCAATCAGGGGGCTGAACACTGAAGCTTTCTTT	CASSSIRGLNTEAFF	TRBD1	.	TRBV7-9	TRBJ1-1
TGTGCCAGCAGCCGGTGGACTAGCGGGAGGGCCAATGAGCAGTTCTTC	CASSRWTSGRANEQFF	TRBD2	.	TRBV3-1/TRBV3-2	TRBJ2-1
TGCAGCGTCCAAGGTAACGGACAGCCTACTGAAGCTTTCTTT	CSVQGNGQPTEAFF	.	once	TRBV29-1	TRBJ1-1
TGCAGCGTCCTGACCGGGACAGGGGGCTTCAATCAGCCCCAGCATTTT	CSVLTGTGGFNQPQHF	TRBD1	few	TRBV29-1	TRBJ1-5
TGCGCCAGCAGCCAAGATTCGGCGACTAGCGGGAGCAATGAGCAGTTCTTC	CASSQDSATSGSNEQFF	TRBD2	.	TRBV4-1	TRBJ2-1
TGTGCCAGTAGTGTACTAGCGGGCCTGAGGAACAATGAGCAGTTCTTC	CASSVLAGLRNNEQFF	TRBD2	.	TRBV19	TRBJ2-1
TGTGCCAGCAGCGGAACTAGCGGGGCCACAGATACGCAGTATTTT	CASSGTSGATDTQYF	TRBD2	.	TRBV9	TRBJ2-3
TGTGCCAGCAAGTTATCCTTGACAGGGGAAGAGACCCAGTACTTC	CASKLSLTGEETQYF	TRBD1	.	TRBV6-6	TRBJ2-5
TGCGCCAGCAGTCAACCCCTTCTAGGGGTCCGGAATTCACCCCTCCACTTT	CASSQPLLGVRNSPLHF	.	.	TRBV23-1	TRBJ1-6
TGTGCCAGCACCCGGACAGTCCAAGAGACCCAGTACTTC	CASTRTVQETQYF	.	.	TRBV2	TRBJ2-5
TGTGCCAGCAGCTACGGGGAGACCCAGTACTTC	CASSYGETQYF	.	.	TRBV12-3/TRBV12-4	TRBJ2-5
TGTGCCAGTACCCATCCTACAGGGGCATCTGGGGCCAACGTCCTGACTTTC	CASTHPTGASGANVLTF	TRBD1	.	TRBV19	TRBJ2-6
TGTGCCAGCAGCTTAGAGGAGGGGGCGCGGGGCATTCAGTACTTC	CASSLEEGARGIQYF	.	.	TRBV7-2	TRBJ2-4
TGTGCCAGCAGTCCGCTCGGCGGGGGGGAAAACATTCAGTACTTC	CASSPLGGGENIQYF	TRBD2	.	TRBV28	TRBJ2-4
TGTGCCAGCAGCCAAGAATGGGGCGGCTCCTACGAGCAGTACTTC	CASSQEWGGSYEQYF	.	.	TRBV14	TRBJ2-7
TGCGCCAGCAGCTTGGGACAGAGTAACAATGAGCAGTTCTTC	CASSLGQSNNEQFF	.	.	TRBV5-1	TRBJ2-1
TGTGCCAGCAGCCCTCGAGTCGCAGGGCTAAACACCGGGGAGCTGTTTTTT	CASSPRVAGLNTGELFF	.	few	TRBV5-6	TRBJ2-2
TGTGCCAGCAGCCTTTATTTAGCGGGGGGGGCCGCTGAGCAGTTCTTC	CASSLYLAGGAAEQFF	TRBD2	.	TRBV2	TRBJ2-1
TGTGCCACCAGCCACCATGGGGGGGGGAACATGAACACTGAAGCTTTCTTT	CATSHHGGGNMNTEAFF	.	.	TRBV15	TRBJ1-1
TGTGCCAGCAGTGACCCCCAGTATGGGGGCGATAATGAAAAACTGTTTTTT	CASSDPQYGGDNEKLFF	.	.	TRBV6-4	TRBJ1-4
TGTGCCAGCAGTCCAGGGGGCGGTAATAGCAATCAGCCCCAGCATTTT	CASSPGGGNSNQPQHF	TRBD1	.	TRBV28	TRBJ1-5
TGCGCCAGCAGCCCAATGGACAGGGAGGCTGAAGCTTTCTTT	CASSPMDREAEAFF	TRBD1	.	TRBV4-1	TRBJ1-1
TGTGCCAGCAGTTACGACGACAGGGGGCCTGAAGCTTTCTTT	CASSYDDRGPEAFF	TRBD1	.	TRBV6-5	TRBJ1-1
TGTGCCAGCAGCCCCATGGGGGGGGAGGCCACCGGGGAGCTGTTTTTT	CASSPMGGEATGELFF	TRBD2	.	TRBV7-8	TRBJ2-2
TGTGCCAGCAGTTTACAGGGCTCCTACGAGCAGTACTTC	CASSLQGSYEQYF	.	once	TRBV27	TRBJ2-7
TGTGCCAGCAGCGTAGTTGGGACTAGCAAAGAGACCCAGTACTTC	CASSVVGTSKETQYF	TRBD2	.	TRBV9	TRBJ2-5
TGTGCCAGCAGCTCGGACACTGAAGCTTTCTTT	CASSSDTEAFF	.	.	TRBV5-4	TRBJ1-1
TGTGCCAGCAGCGCCCTTCCTCGACCGGGCGGGTACAATGAGCAGTTCTTC	CASSALPRPGGYNEQFF	.	.	TRBV7-3	TRBJ2-1
TGCGCCAGCTGGGGGGGGTCCTCTGGAAACACCATATATTTT	CASWGGSSGNTIYF	.	.	TRBV5-1	TRBJ1-3
TGTGCCAGCAGTTCCATGACAGGGGTCTACGAGCAGTACTTC	CASSSMTGVYEQYF	TRBD1	.	TRBV5-6	TRBJ2-7
TGCGCCAGCAGCTTGGTGGGACTAGTTCTGAATGAGCAGTTCTTC	CASSLVGLVLNEQFF	TRBD2	once	TRBV5-1	TRBJ2-1
TGTGCCAGCAGCTTAGGACAGGGGGGTTATGGCTACACCTTC	CASSLGQGGYGYTF	TRBD1	.	TRBV7-9	TRBJ1-2
TGTGCCAGCAGCCGAGGCGGGGCAGATACGCAGTATTTT	CASSRGGADTQYF	.	.	TRBV11-3	TRBJ2-3
TGTGCCAGCAGTTACGTGAAGGGAGGGCAGTACTTC	CASSYVKGGQYF	.	.	TRBV6-6	TRBJ2-7
TGCGCCAGCAGCCAAGATCACCTAGCGGGGGGTCATGAGCAGTTCTTC	CASSQDHLAGGHEQFF	TRBD2	.	TRBV4-3	TRBJ2-1
TGTGCCATCAGTGAGGGGAGGAGCAATCAGCCCCAGCATTTT	CAISEGRSNQPQHF	.	few	TRBV10-3	TRBJ1-5
TGTGCCAGTAGTGGGACAGGGGATTCTCTGAACGAAAAACTGTTTTTT	CASSGTGDSLNEKLFF	TRBD1	.	TRBV19	TRBJ1-4
TGTGCCAGCAGCCAAGATCGCTCCTACAATGAGCAGTTCTTC	CASSQDRSYNEQFF	.	.	TRBV14	TRBJ2-1
TGTGCCAGCAGTTACGACAGGACAACCTATAATTCACCCCTCCACTTT	CASSYDRTTYNSPLHF	.	.	TRBV6-5	TRBJ1-6
TGTGCCAGCAGCTTGGGCACTAGCACAGATACGCAGTATTTT	CASSLGTSTDTQYF	.	.	TRBV7-9	TRBJ2-3
TGCGCCAGCAGCCCCCAGGGTTTTAATTCACCCCTCCACTTT	CASSPQGFNSPLHF	.	few	TRBV5-1	TRBJ1-6
TGCGCCAGCAGCTTGACTAGCTCTACCGGCTACGAGCAGTACTTC	CASSLTSSTGYEQYF	.	.	TRBV5-1	TRBJ2-7
TGCGCCAGCAGCAAGGGGTCAGGGGGTAACACTGAAGCTTTCTTT	CASSKGSGGNTEAFF	TRBD1	.	TRBV5-1	TRBJ1-1
TGTGCCAGCAGTCCTACAGGGATCCCACACTACAAGGACACTGAAGCTTTCTTT	CASSPTGIPHYKDTEAFF	.	.	TRBV28	TRBJ1-1
TGTGCCAGCGCCCGACTAGCGGGAGGGACCTACACAGATACGCAGTATTTT	CASARLAGGTYTDTQYF	TRBD2	.	TRBV28	TRBJ2-3
TGTGCCAGCAGCGTAGGAGGGTCGGGTAATGAAAAACTGTTTTTT	CASSVGGSGNEKLFF	.	.	TRBV9	TRBJ1-4
TGTGCCAGCAGCCTTCTAGCGGCTAGCACAGATACGCAGTATTTT	CASSLLAASTDTQYF	TRBD2	.	TRBV7-2	TRBJ2-3
TGTGCCAGCAGTGATCAGTTTTTGGACTGCAGCTCTGGAAACACCATATATTTT	CASSDQFLDCSSGNTIYF	.	.	TRBV6-4	TRBJ1-3
TGTGCCAGCAGCTCAGGACAATTCACTGAAGCTTTCTTT	CASSSGQFTEAFF	.	.	TRBV11-3	TRBJ1-1